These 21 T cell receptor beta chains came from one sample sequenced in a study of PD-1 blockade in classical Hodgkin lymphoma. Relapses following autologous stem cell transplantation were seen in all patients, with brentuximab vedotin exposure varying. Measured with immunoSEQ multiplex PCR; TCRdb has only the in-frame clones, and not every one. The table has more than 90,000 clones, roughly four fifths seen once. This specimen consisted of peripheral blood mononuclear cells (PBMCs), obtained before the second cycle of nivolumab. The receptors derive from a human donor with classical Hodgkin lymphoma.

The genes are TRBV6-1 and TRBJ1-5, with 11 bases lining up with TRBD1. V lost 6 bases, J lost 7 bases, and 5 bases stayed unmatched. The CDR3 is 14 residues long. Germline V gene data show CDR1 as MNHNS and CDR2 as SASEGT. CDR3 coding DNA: TGTGCCAGCAGGAGGACAGGGGGCGAACAGCCCCAGCATTTT. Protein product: CASRRTGGEQPQHF.

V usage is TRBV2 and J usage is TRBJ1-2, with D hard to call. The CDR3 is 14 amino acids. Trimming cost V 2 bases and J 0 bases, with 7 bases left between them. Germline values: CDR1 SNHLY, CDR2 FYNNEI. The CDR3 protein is CASSEQAANYGYTF. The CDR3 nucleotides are TGTGCCAGCAGTGAACAGGCGGCTAACTATGGCTACACCTTC.

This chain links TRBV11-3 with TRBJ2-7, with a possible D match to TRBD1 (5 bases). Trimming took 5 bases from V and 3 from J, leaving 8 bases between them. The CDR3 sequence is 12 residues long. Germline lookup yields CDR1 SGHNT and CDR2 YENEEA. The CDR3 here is CASSKDSYEQYF. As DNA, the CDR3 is TGTGCCAGCAGCAAAGACAGCTACGAGCAGTACTTC.

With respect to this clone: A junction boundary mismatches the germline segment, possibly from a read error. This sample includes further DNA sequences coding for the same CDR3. DNA of the CDR3: TGTGCCAGCGGCTTTGGGGAGCAGTTCTTC. Translation gives CASGFGEQFF. The chain recombines TRBV11-2 with TRBJ2-1; no definite D call. The germline gives CDR1 SGHAT, CDR2 FQNNGV. This CDR3 spans 10 amino acids.

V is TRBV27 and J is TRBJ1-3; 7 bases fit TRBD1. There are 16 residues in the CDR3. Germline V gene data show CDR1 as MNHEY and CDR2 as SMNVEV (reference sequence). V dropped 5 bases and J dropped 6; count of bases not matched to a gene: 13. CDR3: CASSPWTGPASNTIYF. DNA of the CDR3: TGTGCCAGCAGTCCCTGGACAGGACCTGCTTCAAACACCATATATTTT.

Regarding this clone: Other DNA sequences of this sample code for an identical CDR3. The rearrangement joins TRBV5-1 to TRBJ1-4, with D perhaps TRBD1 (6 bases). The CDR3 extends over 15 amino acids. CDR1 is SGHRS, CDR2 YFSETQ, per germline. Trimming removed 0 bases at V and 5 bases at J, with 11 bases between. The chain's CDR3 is CASSLDGRGNEKLFF. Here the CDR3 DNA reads TGCGCCAGCAGCTTGGATGGCAGGGGCAATGAAAAACTGTTTTTT.

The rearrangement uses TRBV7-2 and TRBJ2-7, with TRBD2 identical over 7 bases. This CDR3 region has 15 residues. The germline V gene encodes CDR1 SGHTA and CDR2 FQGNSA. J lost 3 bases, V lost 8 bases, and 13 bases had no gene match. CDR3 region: CASGGGSGAYYEQYF. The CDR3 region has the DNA TGTGCCAGCGGCGGCGGGAGCGGGGCCTACTACGAGCAGTACTTC.

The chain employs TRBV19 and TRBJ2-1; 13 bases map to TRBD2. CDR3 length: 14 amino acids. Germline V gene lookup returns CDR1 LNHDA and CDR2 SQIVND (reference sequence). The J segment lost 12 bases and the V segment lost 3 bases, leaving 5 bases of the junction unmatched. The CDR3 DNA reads TGTGCCAGTAGTATGGGACTAGCGGGAAGTTGGCAGTTCTTC. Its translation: CASSMGLAGSWQFF.

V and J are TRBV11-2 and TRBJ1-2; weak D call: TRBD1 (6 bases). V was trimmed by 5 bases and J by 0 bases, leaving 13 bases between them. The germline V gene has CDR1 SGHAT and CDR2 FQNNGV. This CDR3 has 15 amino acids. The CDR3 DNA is TGTGCCAGCAGCGCCACGGACAGAGCTAACTATGGCTACACCTTC. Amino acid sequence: CASSATDRANYGYTF.

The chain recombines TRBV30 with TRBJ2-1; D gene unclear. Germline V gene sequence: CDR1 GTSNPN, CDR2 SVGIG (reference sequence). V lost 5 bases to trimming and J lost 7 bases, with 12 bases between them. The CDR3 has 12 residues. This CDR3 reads CAWGRFGNEQFF. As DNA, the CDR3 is TGTGCCTGGGGAAGATTCGGGAATGAGCAGTTCTTC.

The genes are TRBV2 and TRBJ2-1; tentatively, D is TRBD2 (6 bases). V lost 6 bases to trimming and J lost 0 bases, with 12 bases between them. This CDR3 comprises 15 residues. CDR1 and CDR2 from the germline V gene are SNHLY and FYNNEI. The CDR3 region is CASRRLDLSYNEQFF. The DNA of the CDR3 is TGTGCCAGCAGGCGACTAGACCTCTCCTACAATGAGCAGTTCTTC. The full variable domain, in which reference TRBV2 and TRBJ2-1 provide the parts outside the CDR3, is EPEVTQTPSHQVTQMGQEVILRCVPISNHLYFYWYRQILGQKVEFLVSFYNNEISEKSEIFDDQFSVERPDGSNFTLKIRSTKLEDSAMYFCASRRLDLSYNEQFFGPGTRLTVL.

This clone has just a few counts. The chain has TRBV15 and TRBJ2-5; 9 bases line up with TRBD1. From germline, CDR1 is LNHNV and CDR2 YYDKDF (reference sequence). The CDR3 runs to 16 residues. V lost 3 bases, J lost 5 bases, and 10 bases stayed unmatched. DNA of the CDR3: TGTGCCACCAGCAGTAGCCCGGGGACAGGGTATGAGACCCAGTACTTC. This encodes CATSSSPGTGYETQYF. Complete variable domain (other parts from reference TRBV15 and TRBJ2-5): DAMVIQNPRYQVTQFGKPVTLSCSQTLNHNVMYWYQQKSSQAPKLLFHYYDKDFNNEADTPDNFQSRRPNTSFCFLDIRSPGLGDTAMYLCATSSSPGTGYETQYFGPGTRLLVL.

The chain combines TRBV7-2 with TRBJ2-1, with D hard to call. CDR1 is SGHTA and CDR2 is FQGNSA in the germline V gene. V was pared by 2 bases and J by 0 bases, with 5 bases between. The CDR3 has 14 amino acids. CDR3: CASSLRSSYNEQFF. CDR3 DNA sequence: TGTGCCAGCAGCTTAAGGAGCTCCTACAATGAGCAGTTCTTC.

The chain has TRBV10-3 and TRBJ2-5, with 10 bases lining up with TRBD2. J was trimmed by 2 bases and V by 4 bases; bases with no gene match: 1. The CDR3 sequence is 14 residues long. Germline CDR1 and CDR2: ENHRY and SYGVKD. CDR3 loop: CAISGTSGQETQYF. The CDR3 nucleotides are TGTGCCATCAGTGGGACTAGCGGACAAGAGACCCAGTACTTC.

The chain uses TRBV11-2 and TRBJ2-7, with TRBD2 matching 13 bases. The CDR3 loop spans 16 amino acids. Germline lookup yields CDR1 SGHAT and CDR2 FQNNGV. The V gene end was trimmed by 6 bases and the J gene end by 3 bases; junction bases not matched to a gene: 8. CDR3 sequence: CASRPPGLAGYYEQYF. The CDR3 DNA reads TGTGCCAGCAGGCCCCCGGGACTAGCGGGATACTACGAGCAGTACTTC.

The CDR3 bases are TGTGCCAGCAGTCTCCCCGGTAGGGGGGCGCGAGGCTACACCTTC. This encodes CASSLPGRGARGYTF. The chain is built from TRBV27 and TRBJ1-2; possibly TRBD1 for D (6 bases). This CDR3 has 15 amino acids. Germline assignment: CDR1 MNHEY and CDR2 SMNVEV (reference sequence). Trimming cost V 5 bases and J 8 bases, with 21 bases left between them.

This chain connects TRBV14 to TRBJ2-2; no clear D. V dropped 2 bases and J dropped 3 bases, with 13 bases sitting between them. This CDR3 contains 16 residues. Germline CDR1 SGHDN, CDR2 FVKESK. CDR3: CASSQPPSAYTGELFF. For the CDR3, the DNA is TGTGCCAGCAGCCAACCTCCTTCAGCGTACACCGGGGAGCTGTTTTTT.

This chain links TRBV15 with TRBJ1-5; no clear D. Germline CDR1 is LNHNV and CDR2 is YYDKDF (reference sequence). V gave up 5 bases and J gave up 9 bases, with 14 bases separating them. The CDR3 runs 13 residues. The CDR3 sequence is CATSLRLGGPQHF. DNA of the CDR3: TGTGCCACCAGCCTCCGGTTGGGTGGGCCCCAGCATTTT.

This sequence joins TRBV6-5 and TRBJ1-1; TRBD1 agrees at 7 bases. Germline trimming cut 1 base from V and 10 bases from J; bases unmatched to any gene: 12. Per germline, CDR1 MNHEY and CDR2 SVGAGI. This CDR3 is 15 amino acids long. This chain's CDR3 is CASSYFSGGRSGAFF. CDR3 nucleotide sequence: TGTGCCAGCAGTTACTTTTCAGGGGGGAGGTCTGGAGCTTTCTTT.

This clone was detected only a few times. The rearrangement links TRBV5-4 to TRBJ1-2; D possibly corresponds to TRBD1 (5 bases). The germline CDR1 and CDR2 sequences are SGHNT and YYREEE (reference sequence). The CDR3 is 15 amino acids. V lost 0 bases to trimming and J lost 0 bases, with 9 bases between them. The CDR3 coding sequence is TGTGCCAGCAGCTTGGGGGGGGAAGCTAACTATGGCTACACCTTC. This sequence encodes CASSLGGEANYGYTF.

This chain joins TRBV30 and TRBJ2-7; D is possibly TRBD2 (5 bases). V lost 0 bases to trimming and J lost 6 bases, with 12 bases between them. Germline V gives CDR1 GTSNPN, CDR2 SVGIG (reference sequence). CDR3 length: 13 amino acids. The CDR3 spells CAWSVLEGGEQYF. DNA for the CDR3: TGTGCCTGGAGTGTACTAGAGGGTGGCGAGCAGTACTTC.